The subject of this entry is one TCR beta chain. Its specificity is unknown. Separation from the approximately 690-subject first cohort characterized the approximately 130-subject validation cohort, to which the donors belonged. This entry comes from a study of cytomegalovirus exposure and HLA in healthy donors. Study as a whole: The 120 or so validation repertoires were produced on the same platform as the 720 or so repertoires of the first cohort. This was reported in a later analysis.

Germline V lookup: CDR1 MNHEY, CDR2 SVGAGI. The CDR3 has 15 amino acids. The V segment lost 6 bases and the J segment 3 bases; nucleotides outside the gene matches: 7. Study-wide results and limits: TCR sequences were mostly rare, though some public TCRs occurred in many donors.

Sequencing used immunoSEQ multiplex PCR; TCRdb keeps in-frame clones, though not all of them. The table has about 67,000 clones, 94% seen once. Sequenced sample: PBMCs. The TCR was taken from a woman between 18 and 30 years old in good health and CMV-seronegative. The chain employs TRBV6-5 and TRBJ1-2; 10 nucleotides align to TRBD1. CDR3 protein: CASSSPGTGDYGYTF. The CDR3 coding sequence is TGTGCCAGCAGCTCCCCCGGGACAGGGGACTATGGCTACACCTTC.